What follows are 16 T cell receptor beta chains derived from one specimen sequenced in a study of metastatic and nonmetastatic thyroid tumors (TCRdb year 2020). Libraries were built with PCR. This sample was sequenced with an Illumina HiSeq 4000. Starting from the raw public reads, TCRdb applied fastp trimming at Q25, assembled clones with MiXCR and retained in-frame beta chains. Present in this sample are roughly 23,000 clones, about 17% of which were seen just once. Around 2.5% of the sample rests with the top ten. No patient had received any treatment before thyroid surgery. The sample comprised adjacent normal tissue. The receptors were gathered from a male donor with papillary thyroid cancer or a benign thyroid nodule (not recorded which). Some clones in this sample may be carry-over from other donors' samples.

There are a few counts of this clone. The gene calls are TRBV4-1 and TRBJ2-5; TRBD2 aligns across 7 bases. V lost 1 base, J lost 4 bases, and 9 bases stayed unmatched. CDR1 is MGHRA, CDR2 YSYEKL, per germline. CDR3 length: 16 residues. Here the CDR3 DNA reads TGCGCCAGCAGCCAAGGAGCAGGGAGGGTGGGAGAGACCCAGTACTTC. This codes for CASSQGAGRVGETQYF.

This clone was observed at least ten times. The V gene is TRBV18, the J gene TRBJ2-1, with 7 bases fitting TRBD2. Germline loops: CDR1 KGHSH, CDR2 LQKENI. The CDR3 has 15 residues. V was pared by 0 bases and J by 10 bases, with 9 bases of the junction left unmatched. Written as DNA, the CDR3 is TGTGCCAGCTCACCACCGAGTGGGCGGGAGAGGGAGCAGTTCTTC. Amino acid sequence: CASSPPSGREREQFF.

In its sample, this clone was seen many times. The gene calls are TRBV7-9 and TRBJ2-7; D perhaps matches TRBD2 (5 bases). In germline, CDR1 is SEHNR, CDR2 FQNEAQ (reference sequence). Trimming left V 5 bases short and J 1 base short, with 18 bases between. CDR3 length: 16 amino acids. CDR3 nucleotides: TGTGCCAGCAGCGAGGACGGCGGGCGTGGATCCTACGAGCAGTACGTC. Translated, it gives CASSEDGGRGSYEQYV.

This clone was counted between two and nine times. The CDR3 region has the DNA TGTGCCACCAGCCCTTTAGCGGGAGGAGAGCAGTTCTTC. Protein: CATSPLAGGEQFF. This chain links TRBV15 with TRBJ2-1; TRBD2 matches at 10 bases. Germline CDR1 reads LNHNV; CDR2 reads YYDKDF (reference sequence). The CDR3 totals 13 residues. Losses at the gene ends were 5 bases for V and 10 bases for J; bases not matched to a gene: 5.

This chain joins TRBV9 and TRBJ2-7; 9 bases agree with TRBD1. The CDR3 loop spans 14 amino acids. V was pared by 3 bases and J by 3 bases, with 4 bases of the junction left unmatched. The germline CDR1 and CDR2 sequences are SGDLS and YYNGEE. The CDR3, as DNA: TGTGCCAGCAGCGGAGGACAGGGGTTCTACGAGCAGTACTTC. The encoded protein is CASSGGQGFYEQYF.

This clone rates as medium-sized. The rearrangement joins TRBV6-1 to TRBJ1-1, with 8 positions matching TRBD1. J gave up 3 bases and V 5 bases, and 2 bases lay outside the gene matches. Germline loops: CDR1 MNHNS, CDR2 SASEGT. The CDR3 is 13 residues long. The CDR3 is CASSKTGDTEAFF. The DNA for the CDR3 is TGTGCCAGCAGTAAGACAGGGGACACTGAAGCTTTCTTT.

This clone was seen ten or more times. CDR3 DNA sequence: TGTGCCAGCAGCTTATGGGGGGAGGAGACCCAGTACTTC. This encodes CASSLWGEETQYF. The V and J genes are TRBV11-2 and TRBJ2-5; D possibly corresponds to TRBD2 (6 bases). V lost 2 bases, J lost 5 bases, and 9 bases lay in between. Germline CDR1 is SGHAT and CDR2 is FQNNGV. This CDR3 region has 13 residues.

The chain recombines TRBV7-3 with TRBJ2-7; the D is unclear. The CDR3 sequence is 14 residues long. Germline V gene sequence: CDR1 SGHTA, CDR2 FQGTGA. V shed 2 bases and J shed 5 bases, with 13 bases lying between them. The DNA of the CDR3 is TGTGCCAGCAGCTTACTAACGGAACATAACGAGCAGTACGTC. It yields the protein CASSLLTEHNEQYV.

Many counts were recorded for this clone. The chain carries TRBV9 and TRBJ2-6; D is perhaps TRBD2 (7 bases). CDR1 and CDR2 (germline): SGDLS, YYNGEE. The CDR3 is 19 residues long. V was clipped by 3 bases and J by 7 bases, with 26 bases between them. CDR3 residues: CASSGPGGRPSTVANVLTF. CDR3 in DNA: TGTGCCAGCAGCGGGCCCGGGGGGCGCCCCTCGACTGTAGCCAACGTCCTGACTTTC.

Points on this clone: It is likely a read error, because the conserved phenylalanine at the end of the CDR3 is missing. The V gene is TRBV6-1, the J gene TRBJ2-1, with D possibly being TRBD1 (5 bases). The CDR3 extends over 15 amino acids. The germline gives CDR1 MNHNS, CDR2 SASEGT. CDR3 in amino acids: CASGRQWGSFNDQFL. Here the CDR3 DNA reads TGTGCCAGCGGTCGACAGTGGGGCTCCTTCAATGACCAGTTCTTG.

Comment on this clone: At one of its ends the junction is not consistent with the germline gene, which may arise from a read error. The chain couples TRBV7-9 to TRBJ2-5, with D possibly matching TRBD2 (6 bases). The CDR3 consists of 13 residues. The V gene's germline CDR1 is SEHNR and CDR2 FQNEAQ (reference sequence). CDR3 residues: CASSLSGEETQHF. As DNA, the CDR3 is TGTGCCAGCAGCTTATCGGGGGAAGAGACCCAGCACTTC.

This clone appeared many times. The CDR3 sequence: CASSLPGGLAGGPFRSEQFF. CDR3 DNA: TGTGCCAGCAGCTTACCGGGGGGACTAGCGGGAGGGCCTTTTCGTAGTGAGCAGTTCTTC. This chain uses TRBV7-2 with TRBJ2-1; TRBD2 matches 16 bases. Germline values: CDR1 SGHTA, CDR2 FQGNSA. The CDR3 contains 20 residues. With V trimmed by 2 bases and J by 9 bases, 16 bases remained unmatched.

By share, this clone counts as medium-sized. This chain connects TRBV7-2 to TRBJ2-2; D ambiguous. The V gene lost 1 base and the J gene lost 0 bases, with 6 bases spanning the gap. The CDR3 covers 15 residues. Looked up from germline, CDR1 is SGHTA and CDR2 is FQGNSA. In DNA form, the CDR3 reads TGTGCCAGCAGCTTAGGGTGGTCGAACACCGGGGAGCTGTTTTTT. Encoded protein: CASSLGWSNTGELFF.

Worth noting for this clone: Relative to the germline gene, one junction end is altered; a read error may explain this. The same CDR3 can be traced to other DNA sequences in this sample. The gene calls are TRBV7-7 and TRBJ2-2; D uncertain. The CDR3 runs to 13 residues. The germline CDR1 and CDR2 sequences are SSHAT and FNYEAQ (reference sequence). The CDR3 is CASSYTDDGELFF. The CDR3 nucleotides read TGTGCTAGCAGCTATACTGATGACGGGGAGCTGTTTTTT.

This clone appeared many times. Since the CDR3 does not end with the conserved phenylalanine or tryptophan, this likely comes from a read error. The sample carries other DNA sequences with the same CDR3. The chain links TRBV5-1 to TRBJ2-7, with D perhaps matching TRBD2 (5 bases). Per the germline V gene, CDR1 is SGHRS and CDR2 is YFSETQ. V lost 0 bases and J lost 6, with 7 bases in between. This CDR3 is built from 12 residues. The DNA of the CDR3 is TGCGCCAGCAGCTTGGGCGGGTCCGAGCAGTACTCC. Amino acids: CASSLGGSEQYS.

The chain is built from TRBV7-9 and TRBJ1-2; possibly TRBD1 for D (6 bases). Germline CDR1 and CDR2: SEHNR and FQNEAQ (reference sequence). The V end was cut by 5 bases, the J end by 3 bases, with 10 bases between. This CDR3 region has 13 residues. In DNA form, the CDR3 reads TGTGCCAGCAGCGGACAGTTAGACTATGGCTACACCTTC. Translating it yields CASSGQLDYGYTF.